The 8 T cell receptor beta chains presented below share a single source sample, sequenced in a study of cytomegalovirus exposure and HLA in healthy donors. This PCR relied on a set of 60 Vbeta primers and 13 Jbeta primers. TCRdb's table, derived via immunoSEQ multiplex PCR, lists solely in-frame clones and lacks some. The data hold approximately 160,000 clones, with around 68% observed a single time. Sample: PBMCs. These receptor sequences come from a man aged 50-59 years in good health and CMV-seronegative.

This clone was counted a few times. The chain links TRBV6-5 to TRBJ2-7; D not resolved. CDR1 MNHEY and CDR2 SVGAGI come from the germline V gene. This CDR3 contains 14 residues. Trimming shortened V by 8 bases and J by 2 bases, and 16 bases separated the two germline ends. In DNA, the CDR3 is TGTGCCAGCGCGAAACTTCCCCTCCCCTACGAGCAGTACTTC. This gives the protein CASAKLPLPYEQYF.

The rearrangement joins TRBV2 to TRBJ1-5; perhaps TRBD1 as D (6 bases). Germline lookup yields CDR1 SNHLY and CDR2 FYNNEI. The ends were cut back, 4 bases at V and 2 bases at J, with 12 bases in the middle. CDR3 length equals 15 residues. This chain's CDR3 is CASSADRQGNQPQHF. CDR3 DNA sequence: TGTGCCAGCAGTGCCGACCGACAGGGCAATCAGCCCCAGCATTTT.

This clone was observed a handful of times. With a much larger clone just one base away, this may be a read error. This chain links TRBV7-2 with TRBJ2-3; D may be TRBD2 (6 bases). Looked up from germline, CDR1 is SGHTA and CDR2 is FQGNSA. This CDR3 comprises 14 residues. V was pared by 6 bases and J by 0 bases, with 10 bases between. Here the CDR3 reads CASSPGTSTDTQYF. For the CDR3, the DNA is TGTGCCAGCAGTCCCGGGACTAGCACAGATACGCAGTATTTT.

This chain connects TRBV28 to TRBJ1-2, with a tentative D call TRBD1 (5 bases). The CDR3 contains 14 residues. Per the germline V gene, CDR1 is MDHEN and CDR2 is SYDVKM. Trimming stripped 10 bases from V and 6 bases from J, with 21 bases between. This chain's CDR3 is CATLSGGFENGYTF. Written as DNA, the CDR3 is TGTGCCACCCTCTCCGGGGGGTTTGAAAATGGCTACACCTTC.

The rearrangement joins TRBV7-9 to TRBJ1-4; 7 nucleotides agree with TRBD1. Trimming took 5 bases from V and 5 from J; bases not matched to a gene: 8. The V gene's germline CDR1 is SEHNR and CDR2 FQNEAQ (reference sequence). The CDR3 runs to 15 residues. CDR3: CASSPAGGLNEKLFF. CDR3 DNA: TGTGCCAGCAGCCCCGCAGGGGGTCTAAATGAAAAACTGTTTTTT.

This chain links TRBV4-2 with TRBJ2-2; 9 bases line up with TRBD2. V lost 4 bases and J lost 5; bases outside the gene matches: 8. The CDR3 is made up of 16 amino acids. CDR1 LGHNA and CDR2 YNFKEQ come from the germline V gene. Written as DNA, the CDR3 is TGTGCCAGCAGCCCAACCGGGACTAGCAATACCGGGGAGCTGTTTTTT. Translation: CASSPTGTSNTGELFF.

This chain connects TRBV4-1 to TRBJ1-4; maybe TRBD1 (5 bases). This CDR3 has 16 amino acids. Germline CDR1 reads MGHRA; CDR2 reads YSYEKL. V was pared by 4 bases and J by 3 bases, with 15 bases between. DNA of the CDR3: TGCGCCAGCAGCCGCAACGGGTTAGGGGCTAATGAAAAACTGTTTTTT. It specifies CASSRNGLGANEKLFF.

In DNA form, the CDR3 reads TGCGCCAGCACCTTACTAGCGGGGTCCACAGATACGCAGTATTTT. It encodes CASTLLAGSTDTQYF. J is TRBJ2-3 and V is TRBV4-1; 10 bases agree with TRBD2. This CDR3 region has 15 residues. Germline assignment: CDR1 MGHRA and CDR2 YSYEKL. V gave up 7 bases and J gave up 2 bases; unmatched junction bases: 6.